This entry lists 30 T cell receptor beta chains sequenced from one sample in a study of OX40 agonist ivuxolimab in advanced cancers. Generated by immunoSEQ multiplex PCR, the TCRdb table keeps only in-frame clones and is missing some. This sample carries tens of thousands of clones, about 78% of them seen once, and the ten largest clones take roughly a fifth. Source: CD4+ or CD8+ T cells sorted from blood, taken in a trial of the OX40 agonist ivuxolimab. The receptor set was obtained from an adult with an advanced solid tumor such as melanoma, head and neck, liver or kidney cancer.

The chain couples TRBV4-3 to TRBJ2-5, with 12 bases fitting TRBD2. The germline gives CDR1 LGHNA, CDR2 YSLEER. V was clipped by 2 bases and J by 11 bases; unmatched bases: 12. CDR3 size: 16 residues. CDR3 nucleotides: TGCGCCAGCAGCCAATCTCTAGCGGGGGGGAATAATGAGCAGTACTTC. Its protein is CASSQSLAGGNNEQYF.

This clone has only one observation. The rearrangement links TRBV6-6 to TRBJ1-5; D remains unclear. Germline V gene data show CDR1 as MNHNY and CDR2 as SVGAGI (reference sequence). The CDR3 is 14 amino acids. Between the trimmed V and J ends, which lost 4 bases and 2 bases, there was a span of 9 bases. CDR3 sequence reads: CASSSLGGNQPQHF. In DNA, the CDR3 is TGTGCCAGCAGTTCCCTCGGAGGCAATCAGCCCCAGCATTTT.

V and J are TRBV9 and TRBJ1-2; tentatively, D is TRBD1 (6 bases). V lost 4 bases to trimming and J lost 0 bases, with 13 bases between them. This CDR3 spans 15 amino acids. Per germline, CDR1 SGDLS and CDR2 YYNGEE. The CDR3 nucleotides read TGTGCCAGCAGCACAAGGGACACTGCTAACTATGGCTACACCTTC. Its translation: CASSTRDTANYGYTF.

This sequence joins TRBV5-1 and TRBJ2-1; D ambiguous. The length of the CDR3 is 12 residues. Germline V CDR1 and CDR2: SGHRS, YFSETQ. Trimming took off 4 bases at V and 5 bases at J, with 7 bases between the two ends. For the CDR3, the DNA is TGCGCCAGCAGCCGCGCGGACAATGAGCAGTTCTTC. Translation: CASSRADNEQFF.

V is TRBV7-6 and J is TRBJ2-5; 8 bases agree with TRBD2. CDR3 length: 11 amino acids. J gave up 11 bases and V 1 base, and 0 bases lay outside the gene matches. Germline V gene sequence: CDR1 SGHVS, CDR2 FNYEAQ. In DNA form, the CDR3 reads TGTGCCAGCAGCTTAGAGCGGGAGCAGTACTTC. Translation gives CASSLEREQYF.

This chain links TRBV11-2 with TRBJ2-3; D remains unclear. Trimming removed 4 bases at V and 1 base at J, with 12 bases between. Germline-derived CDR1 and CDR2 are SGHAT and FQNNGV. The CDR3 is made up of 15 amino acids. As DNA, the CDR3 is TGTGCCAGCAGCTCGATTAGTAGTGGCACAGATACGCAGTATTTT. As protein: CASSSISSGTDTQYF. Using reference TRBV11-2 and TRBJ2-3 for the parts outside the CDR3, the full variable domain is EAGVAQSPRYKIIEKRQSVAFWCNPISGHATLYWYQQILGQGPKLLIQFQNNGVVDDSQLPKDRFSAERLKGVDSTLKIQPAKLEDSAVYLCASSSISSGTDTQYFGPGTRLTVL.

The genes are TRBV28 and TRBJ2-3; TRBD1 matches 8 bases. Germline lookup yields CDR1 MDHEN and CDR2 SYDVKM. The CDR3 consists of 17 residues. The J segment lost 3 bases and the V segment lost 6 bases, leaving 14 bases of the junction unmatched. CDR3: CASSSAQGALGTDTQYF. The CDR3 nucleotides are TGTGCCAGCAGCTCAGCCCAGGGGGCTTTGGGAACAGATACGCAGTATTTT.

This chain connects TRBV4-3 to TRBJ1-3, with TRBD1 identical over 7 bases. This CDR3 is built from 16 residues. Germline CDR1 reads LGHNA; CDR2 reads YSLEER. V gave up 2 bases and J gave up 4 bases; unmatched junction bases: 8. This CDR3 reads CASSQRQGGEGNTIYF. The CDR3, as DNA: TGCGCCAGCAGCCAACGACAGGGCGGGGAGGGAAACACCATATATTTT.

The V gene is TRBV18, the J gene TRBJ1-5; D is uncertain. CDR3 length equals 15 residues. The germline V and J ends were trimmed by 2 bases and 0 bases, with 8 bases remaining between them. CDR1 is KGHSH and CDR2 is LQKENI in the germline V gene. The CDR3 spells CASSPGGNSNQPQHF. CDR3 DNA sequence: TGTGCCAGCTCACCAGGAGGGAATAGCAATCAGCCCCAGCATTTT.

This clone was picked up one time. This sequence joins TRBV10-2 and TRBJ2-1, with TRBD2 matching 15 bases. The CDR3 has 15 residues. The ends lost 2 bases at V and 10 bases at J; junction bases unmatched: 3. Germline CDR1 is WSHSY and CDR2 is SAAADI. Here the CDR3 reads CASSEPGTSGREQFF. The CDR3, as DNA: TGCGCCAGCAGTGAGCCAGGGACTAGCGGGAGGGAGCAGTTCTTC.

The chain couples TRBV7-6 to TRBJ1-1; D remains unclear. The CDR3 sequence is 14 residues long. Germline V lookup: CDR1 SGHVS, CDR2 FNYEAQ. V lost 0 bases and J 1 base, leaving 6 bases between the germline ends. The CDR3 DNA sequence: TGTGCCAGCAGCTTAGCAGAGGGGAACACTGAAGCTTTCTTT. Translated, it gives CASSLAEGNTEAFF.

Relative to its sample, this clone is medium-sized (0.01 to 0.1%). The sample contains more than one DNA sequence encoding this CDR3. The chain employs TRBV19 and TRBJ2-7; perhaps TRBD1 as D (6 bases). Germline CDR1 reads LNHDA; CDR2 reads SQIVND (reference sequence). CDR3 length equals 14 residues. Trimming shortened V by 1 base and J by 4 bases, and 11 bases separated the two germline ends. The chain's CDR3 is CASSIVGQSYEQYF. The CDR3, as DNA: TGTGCCAGTAGTATAGTAGGACAGAGTTACGAGCAGTACTTC.

V usage is TRBV7-8 and J usage is TRBJ1-3; maybe TRBD1 (6 bases). Trimming pared 5 bases from V and 0 bases from J, leaving 11 bases between. This CDR3 has 15 residues. Germline-derived CDR1 and CDR2 are SGHVS and FQNEAQ. CDR3 bases: TGTGCCAGCAGCCCAGGGGTTAGCTCTGGAAACACCATATATTTT. Translated: CASSPGVSSGNTIYF.

This chain connects TRBV7-2 to TRBJ1-1, with TRBD1 as a possible D gene (5 bases). The CDR3 extends over 14 amino acids. Looked up from germline, CDR1 is SGHTA and CDR2 is FQGNSA. V gave up 5 bases and J gave up 1 base, with 11 bases separating them. Written as DNA, the CDR3 is TGTGCCAGCAGCCCATTTGGGGGGAACACTGAAGCTTTCTTT. This translates into CASSPFGGNTEAFF. Complete variable domain (other parts from reference TRBV7-2 and TRBJ1-1): GAGVSQSPSNKVTEKGKDVELRCDPISGHTALYWYRQSLGQGLEFLIYFQGNSAPDKSGLPSDRFSAERTGGSVSTLTIQRTQQEDSAVYLCASSPFGGNTEAFFGQGTRLTVV.

V and J are TRBV7-9 and TRBJ2-5, with D perhaps TRBD2 (5 bases). The V and J ends lost 4 bases and 4 bases respectively, with 13 bases between them. The germline V gene encodes CDR1 SEHNR and CDR2 FQNEAQ (reference sequence). CDR3 length: 14 amino acids. The CDR3 loop is CASSSRVAGETQYF. CDR3 in DNA: TGTGCCAGCAGCTCACGGGTGGCGGGAGAGACCCAGTACTTC.

V gene TRBV5-1 combines with J gene TRBJ2-3, with 8 nucleotides matching TRBD2. Germline CDR1 and CDR2: SGHRS and YFSETQ. CDR3 length: 13 residues. The V and J ends lost 4 bases and 4 bases, in that order; junction bases with no gene match: 2. This chain's CDR3 is CASSPGGADTQYF. CDR3 DNA: TGCGCCAGCAGCCCCGGGGGGGCAGATACGCAGTATTTT.

The chain carries TRBV7-9 and TRBJ1-2; maybe TRBD1 (6 bases). V was pared by 5 bases and J by 4 bases, with 17 bases between. This CDR3 is built from 15 residues. Germline loops: CDR1 SEHNR, CDR2 FQNEAQ (reference sequence). CDR3 in amino acids: CASSKYQGPGYGYTF. The CDR3 region has the DNA TGTGCCAGCAGCAAGTACCAGGGGCCCGGCTATGGCTACACCTTC. The full variable domain, rest sourced from reference TRBV7-9 and TRBJ1-2, is DTGVSQNPRHKITKRGQNVTFRCDPISEHNRLYWYRQTLGQGPEFLTYFQNEAQLEKSRLLSDRFSAERPKGSFSTLEIQRTEQGDSAMYLCASSKYQGPGYGYTFGSGTRLTVV.

This chain uses TRBV20-1 with TRBJ2-7, with D tentatively TRBD1 (6 bases). Deletions cut 2 bases from V and 6 bases from J, with 8 bases between. This CDR3 has 11 residues. CDR1 is DFQATT, CDR2 SNEGSKA, per germline (reference sequence). This CDR3 is CSARRQVEQYF. CDR3 coding DNA: TGCAGTGCTAGAAGACAGGTCGAGCAGTACTTC.

The gene calls are TRBV28 and TRBJ1-6, with D unclear. The germline V and J ends were trimmed by 6 bases and 7 bases, with 16 bases remaining between them. The germline V gene has CDR1 MDHEN and CDR2 SYDVKM. CDR3 length equals 15 residues. The CDR3 region is CASSVPRVSNSPLHF. CDR3 sequence (DNA): TGTGCCAGCAGCGTACCTAGGGTATCAAATTCACCCCTCCACTTT. Full variable domain (remainder filled in from reference TRBV28 and TRBJ1-6): DVKVTQSSRYLVKRTGEKVFLECVQDMDHENMFWYRQDPGLGLRLIYFSYDVKMKEKGDIPEGYSVSREKKERFSLILESASTNQTSMYLCASSVPRVSNSPLHFGNGTRLTVT.

This clone was counted only a few times. V and J are TRBV7-9 and TRBJ1-2; D unclear. This CDR3 region has 11 residues. Trimming pared 2 bases from V and 7 bases from J, leaving 5 bases between. Germline CDR1 is SEHNR and CDR2 is FQNEAQ (reference sequence). CDR3 in amino acids: CASSLRLGYTF. The DNA for the CDR3 is TGTGCCAGCAGCTTACGGCTTGGCTACACCTTC.

The chain combines TRBV5-6 with TRBJ1-2, with TRBD1 as a possible D gene (5 bases). CDR3 size: 15 residues. V shed 3 bases and J shed 8 bases, with 20 bases lying between them. Per the germline V gene, CDR1 is SGHDT and CDR2 is YYEEEE. In nucleotides, the CDR3 is TGTGCCAGCAGCTGGAAGCGGGGACCCGGAGACGGCTACACCTTC. Its protein is CASSWKRGPGDGYTF.

The table lists this clone with a count of one. The chain combines TRBV19 with TRBJ1-1; D unclear. Germline V CDR1 and CDR2: LNHDA, SQIVND (reference sequence). V was pared by 3 bases and J by 0 bases, with 5 bases between. The length of the CDR3 is 13 residues. Here the CDR3 DNA reads TGTGCCAGTAGTATCACACTGAACACTGAAGCTTTCTTT. It encodes CASSITLNTEAFF.

This clone is a singleton in its sample. The chain combines TRBV5-5 with TRBJ1-5; 7 bases map to TRBD1. Germline lookup yields CDR1 SGHKS and CDR2 YYEKEE (reference sequence). The junction had 3 bases not matched to a gene; V was cut back by 0 bases and J by 3 bases. There are 15 residues in the CDR3. The CDR3 sequence: CASSLGQGLNQPQHF. CDR3 in DNA: TGTGCCAGCAGCTTGGGACAGGGACTCAATCAGCCCCAGCATTTT.

This clone was detected once. The chain joins TRBV18 to TRBJ1-1; a possible D gene is TRBD1 (5 bases). Looked up from germline, CDR1 is KGHSH and CDR2 is LQKENI. The CDR3 spans 13 residues. The V end lost 6 bases, the J end lost 3 bases, and 11 bases lay between the germline ends. CDR3 bases: TGTGCCAGCTCTGCAGGGTTGGACACTGAAGCTTTCTTT. It specifies CASSAGLDTEAFF.

V gene TRBV7-9 combines with J gene TRBJ2-3, with a tentative D call TRBD2 (5 bases). Germline V gives CDR1 SEHNR, CDR2 FQNEAQ (reference sequence). The germline V and J ends were trimmed by 1 base and 3 bases, with 11 bases remaining between them. The CDR3 is 15 amino acids. The CDR3 coding sequence is TGTGCCAGCAGCTTAGGGTCCAGCGGAACAGATACGCAGTATTTT. Translated: CASSLGSSGTDTQYF.

This chain uses TRBV4-3 with TRBJ2-3; TRBD2 matches 8 bases. V lost 1 base to trimming and J lost 4 bases; unmatched junction nucleotides: 4. This CDR3 region has 15 residues. Germline V gene data show CDR1 as LGHNA and CDR2 as YSLEER. DNA for the CDR3: TGCGCCAGCAGCCAAGTGGCGGGGGGCGCAGATACGCAGTATTTT. Translated, it gives CASSQVAGGADTQYF.

This chain uses TRBV27 with TRBJ2-1; D is ambiguous. The CDR3 runs to 23 residues. V lost 1 base to trimming and J lost 9 bases, with 40 bases between them. Germline CDR1 reads MNHEY; CDR2 reads SMNVEV (reference sequence). CDR3 sequence reads: CASSLYTPVRQPAGPVVVSEQFF. The CDR3 DNA reads TGTGCCAGCAGTTTATATACCCCAGTACGCCAGCCCGCCGGACCGGTTGTGGTCAGTGAGCAGTTCTTC.

The rearrangement uses TRBV28 and TRBJ1-1; unclear D gene. The germline CDR1 and CDR2 sequences are MDHEN and SYDVKM. This CDR3 spans 16 amino acids. V lost 5 bases, J lost 4 bases, and 20 bases lay in between. The CDR3 region has the DNA TGTGCCAGCAGTATTTCGACCCTGGGATGGAGCACTGAAGCTTTCTTT. Protein sequence: CASSISTLGWSTEAFF.

The gene calls are TRBV4-1 and TRBJ1-2, with D possibly being TRBD1 (6 bases). The CDR3 runs to 16 residues. Germline CDR1 is MGHRA and CDR2 is YSYEKL. Trimming cost V 5 bases and J 3 bases, with 19 bases left between them. CDR3 amino acids: CASSAVRTGNDYGYTF. CDR3 nucleotide sequence: TGCGCCAGCAGCGCAGTTAGAACAGGGAACGACTATGGCTACACCTTC.

The chain has TRBV5-4 and TRBJ1-2; 10 bases are shared with TRBD1. Germline lookup yields CDR1 SGHNT and CDR2 YYREEE (reference sequence). The V and J ends lost 5 bases and 8 bases, in that order; junction bases with no gene match: 3. This CDR3 region has 12 residues. CDR3 region: CASRRDRGGYTF. The CDR3 coding sequence is TGTGCCAGCAGGCGGGACAGGGGAGGCTACACCTTC. Using reference TRBV5-4 and TRBJ1-2 for the parts outside the CDR3, the full variable domain is ETGVTQSPTHLIKTRGQQVTLRCSSQSGHNTVSWYQQALGQGPQFIFQYYREEENGRGNFPPRFSGLQFPNYSSELNVNALELDDSALYLCASRRDRGGYTFGSGTRLTVV.